The entry below describes one TCR beta chain. Across about two dozen US areas, participants ranged in age from about 18 to 100 years. The data derive from a study of blood T cell repertoires in COVID-19. As processed by the authors: How many nucleated cells were present was estimated from reference gene primer amplification. Produced via immunoSEQ multiplex PCR; TCRdb's table is partial and in-frame only. That table gives V, J and clone size, and the DNA gave D and trimming. The sample records 250,000 or so clones, 85% to 90% being singletons. Germline CDR1 is MDHEN and CDR2 is SYDVKM. This CDR3 is built from 16 residues. V lost 2 bases and J 4 bases, leaving 17 bases between the germline ends.

The chain is built from TRBV28 and TRBJ1-1; D is undetermined. The TCR originated in a woman in her twenties or thirties with acute COVID-19. The specimen was PBMCs or T cells enriched from blood (not recorded which). CDR3 in DNA: TGTGCCAGCAGTTTAGACGGCGCGGAGTGGAGCACTGAAGCTTTCTTT. Translation: CASSLDGAEWSTEAFF.